The source of this T cell receptor (beta chain) is a study of blood T cell repertoires in COVID-19. Across the whole study: Acute-phase and convalescent COVID-19 samples originated in the United States, Italy and Spain.

Authors' methods: Estimates of nucleated cell counts were drawn from the amplification of reference gene primers. Assay: immunoSEQ multiplex PCR; the TCRdb copy retains only in-frame clones and omits some. V and J calls and clone size come straight from that table; D and trimming were deduced from the DNA. The sample includes about 95,000 clones, about nine tenths seen only once; the top ten take 3% to 4%. The CDR3 contains 14 residues. V dropped 5 bases and J dropped 1; count of bases not matched to a gene: 4. The germline CDR1 and CDR2 sequences are SEHNR and FQNEAQ (reference sequence). J is TRBJ2-7 and V is TRBV7-9; 8 nucleotides align to TRBD2. The TCR was taken from a woman between 65 and 79 years old with acute or convalescent COVID-19. Sample: peripheral blood. As DNA, the CDR3 is TGTGCCAGCAGCAATGGCGGGGGGTCCTACGAGCAGTACTTC. Residues: CASSNGGGSYEQYF.